This TCR beta chain is from a study of T-cell reconstitution after alpha-beta-depleted transplantation in children. Unique molecular identifiers were used in preparing the TCRbeta library. A single record per CDR3 protein comes from TCRdb applying MiXCR to the PCR reads. The data show fewer than 550,000 distinct CDR3 sequences, roughly 10% seen once. The CDR3 sequence is 16 residues long. CDR1 MNHNS and CDR2 SASEGT come from the germline V gene. V gave up 4 bases and J gave up 3 bases; unmatched junction bases: 5. Note on this clonotype: The antigen remains unidentified.

Findings of the study overall: It was reported that alpha-beta T cells came from several hundred expanded graft clones (about two months after transplant). T cells produced anew were the main source of T-cell counts and diversity one year after transplant.

This sample comprised PBMCs, mostly from graft donor cells, obtained 180 days after TCRalphabeta/CD19-depleted stem cell transplant. The sequence was obtained from a female patient aged 2-9 years who had a stem cell transplant for aplastic anemia, so the T cells may come from the graft donor. This rearrangement joins TRBV6-1 to TRBJ2-1; TRBD2 aligns across 11 bases. The CDR3 loop reads CASSGLTSGGYNEQFF. CDR3 DNA sequence: TGTGCCAGCAGTGGCCTCACTAGCGGGGGCTACAATGAGCAGTTCTTC.